The entry below describes one T cell receptor beta chain. Which antigen it targets is not known. Base qualities were left out, and no much larger clone turns up one base away. The CDR3 goes from the cysteine to the phenylalanine over 13 residues. Only CDR3 DNA remains: 39 bases, in frame from the first base. From V the trimming removes 7 bases and from J it removes 6 bases, while the gene matches leave 10 bases of the junction unaccounted for. The germline V gene encodes CDR1 SQVTM and CDR2 ANQGSEA. The sample comes from a study of blood T cells in healthy people across ages (dated by TCRdb to the mid-2010s). Regarding the complete study: In model experiments, roughly one uniquely barcoded TCR beta cDNA molecule per two T cells was captured by template switching. Using the same blood draw, the study looked at two additional independent replicas of 1 million unique cDNA reads for two donors, one aged 18 to 30 and the other aged 80 or older. Age-related changes in TCR beta repertoire diversity were measured in the study by deep sequencing normalized with unique cDNA molecular identifiers. The donors were divided into four age groups: young (average approximately 15 years), middle-aged (almost 40), aged (approximately 62) and long-lived (82).

Systemically healthy Caucasian individuals from Russia, 35 to 50 in total and aged roughly 6 to 95 years, were included as donors. Roughly 10 milliliters of peripheral blood were drawn from each donor into EDTA-treated Vacutainer tubes. Ficoll-Paque density-gradient centrifugation was used to isolate PBMCs, with at least 7 million obtained per sample. Total RNA, at least 5.5 micrograms per sample, was extracted from PBMCs with Trizol reagent. Naive CD45RAhigh/CD27high T cell percentages were measured by flow cytometry on a PBMC aliquot from every donor. Preparation of the library involved 5' RACE. The sequencer was an Illumina HiSeq 2500. The second PCR ran for roughly 7 to 11 cycles and used a J-beta primer mix along with a sample-barcoded 5' primer. Each TCR beta cDNA molecule received a unique molecular identifier from a template-switch 5' adaptor carrying 12 random nucleotides. Each sample yielded at least 3 million CDR3-containing paired-end reads. All of the RNA was converted into first-strand cDNA using the Mint cDNA synthesis kit, with a TRBC-specific oligonucleotide serving as the primer. Following uracil-DNA glycosylase treatment, all cDNA underwent a first 18-cycle PCR with the universal primers M1SS and BC2_uni_R. Per the source publication's procedure: For normalization, 1 million high-quality reads were randomly selected from each sample, with every read carrying a distinct molecular identifier. Reads with shared molecular identifiers were discarded instead of being binned into consensus sequences. CDR3 identification, clonotype clustering and error correction used MiTCR with a Q25 quality threshold and the strictest error-elimination algorithm. A nonparametric unseen species model with Euler transformation was used to estimate a lower bound on total TCR beta diversity. The public reads were reanalyzed by TCRdb: fastp trimming at Q25, MiXCR alignment, in-frame beta chains only. Every entry covers one CDR3 protein and lists the most common genes and DNA from its rows. The V and J calls, along with clone size, are taken from TCRdb and not from the paper's own processing. Recorded for this sample are under 1,100,000 distinct CDR3 sequences; around 27% of them occurred a single time. Of the sample, 0.75% falls within the top ten clones.

General study outcomes and caveats: A strong correlation was found between observed TCR beta diversity and the percentage of naive T cells measured by flow cytometry. Because profiling used bulk unsorted PBMCs, naive and antigen-experienced compartments could not be compared conclusively. As age increased, observed TCR beta diversity per million T cells dropped in a roughly linear way, and a significant reduction was already evident by age roughly 36. Estimates of total diversity based on one million sequenced T cells were regarded as lower bounds and as underestimates. The long-lived group showed more naive CD4+ T cells, fewer expanded clones and increased TCR diversity than the aged group, suggesting age selection. Because the CMV infection status of the donors was unknown, age-related changes in expanded clonotypes may potentially have been confounded.

The sample also formed part of further work on T cells of mothers and their children. From that second study: The donors were nine systemically healthy Caucasian individuals, made up of three mothers and their six children. cDNA synthesis used all of the extracted RNA, with around 1.6 ug of RNA in each 15 ul reaction. Sample barcodes and 2-4 random nucleotides were added via the M1S primer in the second PCR. More than 8 million TCR beta CDR3 reads were obtained from each mother, and about 3 million reads were obtained from each child. Thymic selection shapes the output of TCR recombination in a similar way in related and unrelated pairs, and inherited differences have a minor effect. Normalized repertoire overlap was always slightly but never significantly higher in related than unrelated mother-child pairs. No persistent microchimeric T cell clones were detected, at a sensitivity of approximately 100 clones per million clonotypes. In the study, deep NGS was used to compare the TCR beta repertoires of mothers and children, and features distinguishing related mother-child pairs from unrelated individuals were sought. Mothers averaged roughly 36 +/- 4 years of age and children averaged around 10 +/- 4 years. After adapter ligation with NEBNext reagents, the libraries were sequenced on Illumina HiSeq 2000 with 100+100 nt paired-end reads. Mother and child libraries were prepared a month apart and sequenced in separate runs to prevent cross-contamination. For each donor, between roughly 500,000 and 2,200,000 distinct TCR beta clonotypes were identified. Naive TCR beta clonotypes were estimated from low-frequency clonotypes matched to each donor's FACS-determined naive share, without sorting.

Rearrangement joined TRBV29-1 to TRBJ2-7; the junction holds 9 bases that match TRBD1. The sequence derives from a girl aged 2 to 9 in good health. Sample: blood. The CDR3 is CSAEDRGGREQYF. The DNA sequence follows: TGCAGCGCCGAGGACAGGGGAGGGCGCGAGCAGTACTTC.